What follows is one TCR beta chain and its context. Its antigen is undetermined. This entry comes from a study of T-cell memory formation after mild COVID-19. Study summary: Largely donor-specific TCR clusters were found. Study-level findings and limits: Certain responding clones were present in pre-infection memory, suggesting participation of cross-reactive memory.

cDNA libraries for TCR alpha and TCR beta, carrying sample barcodes and UMIs, came from 5'RACE with constant-segment primers. From the 5' RACE reads, TCRdb called clonotypes with MiXCR, one entry per CDR3 protein. The data show 210,000 or so distinct CDR3 sequences, roughly a tenth seen once. V lost 4 bases, J lost 2 bases, and 21 bases lay in between. The CDR3 loop spans 17 amino acids. Germline lookup yields CDR1 SGHRS and CDR2 YFSETQ. The source is a man in his late teens or twenties who had mild COVID-19 (a few samples of this study predate the infection). Cell type and time point are not known. This chain uses TRBV5-1 with TRBJ1-2, with D perhaps TRBD1 (5 bases). Sequencing was carried out using PBMCs or a T cell subset sorted from them (not recorded which). The DNA for the CDR3 is TGCGCCAGCAGCCCGAACTGGCCGGGACGGACAAACTATGGCTACACCTTC. Translation gives CASSPNWPGRTNYGYTF.